This T cell receptor (beta chain) was recovered during a study of liver allograft versus peripheral blood T cells. Study as a whole: Graft-liver T cell receptor repertoires were compared against recipient peripheral blood repertoires.

Study outcomes and limitations: Liver allograft repertoires of T cell receptors reportedly diverged from peripheral blood repertoires.

This clonotype occurred a few times. The antigen remains undetermined. A much larger clonotype is one base distant, so this may be a read error. In TCRdb, the reads were re-called with MiXCR into one record per CDR3 protein. The sample holds a few thousand distinct CDR3 sequences, about 16% seen once. The CDR3 has 13 residues. Germline CDR1 KGHSH, CDR2 LQKENI. The sequence was collected from a human patient who had a liver transplant. The graft donor may have contributed some T cells. The J gene is TRBJ1-1, the V gene TRBV18, with a tentative D call TRBD1 (5 bases). DNA for the CDR3: TGTGTCAGCTCACCCTCCGGGGGAACTGAAGCTTTCTTT. Its protein product is CVSSPSGGTEAFF.